The T cell receptor beta chain described here comes from a study of T cell responses to AZD1222 COVID-19 vaccine. Comment on this clone: Its target is not known.

The repertoire was sequenced with immunoSEQ multiplex PCR; TCRdb's copy has only in-frame clones and lacks some. The data contain 91,000 or so clones, approximately 90% of them singletons. Findings and caveats of the study: Per reports, nearly half of all spike-specific TCRs target regions that are unmutated in variants. Females made up more of the donors, who were largely white British, and clonal diversity may have come out too low. Just a handful of AZD1222 recipients were seropositive at baseline.

This receptor was taken from an adult who received the AZD1222 COVID-19 vaccine. Sequenced material: peripheral blood, taken 28 days after the second AZD1222 dose.

The CDR3 is CASSFPQGIHGGTQYF. The CDR3 DNA reads as TGTGCCAGCAGCTTTCCACAGGGGATCCACGGGGGAACGCAGTATTTT. V gene TRBV5-6 combines with J gene TRBJ2-3; D is perhaps TRBD1 (7 bases). The CDR3 contains 16 residues. Looked up from germline, CDR1 is SGHDT and CDR2 is YYEEEE. Between the trimmed V and J ends, which lost 2 bases and 9 bases, there was a span of 22 bases.